What follows describes a single T cell receptor beta chain. This clonotype was seen ten or more times. Which antigen it targets is not known. Base qualities are not at hand, and no much larger clone is one base apart. The data derive from a study of tumor and adjacent non-tumor tissue in lung cancer (dated by TCRdb to the late 2010s). Background on the whole study: By cancer type, the cohort comprised 11 to 12 adenocarcinoma patients, 2 squamous cell carcinoma patients and 1 small cell lung cancer patient. Ages among the roughly 15 patients ranged from about 31 to 85 years, there were 10 men and 5 women, and disease was at TNM stage I to III. A total of roughly 130,000,000 productive TCRbeta reads were generated by sequencing, corresponding to an average of around 4 million reads per sample. The study compared bulk TCRbeta repertoires from lung tumor tissue and matched distant non-tumor lung tissue of some 15 lung cancer patients. About 30 paired specimens, one tumor and one normal lung sample per patient, were profiled by TCRbeta CDR3 sequencing. The investigation overall reported the following: Because peripheral blood was not sequenced, blood TCRbeta repertoires in the lung cancer patients of the study were not examined. The top 100 clones made up a significantly larger cumulative share of the repertoire in normal lung than in tumor tissue. TCR diversity was significantly higher in younger patients, and greater tumor TCR diversity was associated with shorter overall survival and shorter disease-free survival. TCR diversity (inverse Simpson) was significantly higher in tumor than in normal lung tissue (around 450 vs 160, P = 0.0075, Mann-Whitney U test). Neither the sequencing platform nor unique molecular identifiers are named or mentioned anywhere in the methods. Only 15 or so patients were included in the cohort, and the need for larger samples and more detailed clinical data was noted by the authors.

RNA was extracted from bulk unsorted tissue and checked for quality with a NanoDrop ND-1000 and an Agilent 2100. The donors were newly diagnosed lung cancer patients admitted for thoracic surgery in China from August to November 2014 who had not received prior chemotherapy. Anyone who had undergone radiotherapy or chemotherapy before, or who had another cancer at the same time, was left out of the study. Surgical tissue pieces of about 1-2 cm3 were preserved in RNAlater solution and were kept at -80 degrees C until use. To prepare the library, multiplex PCR was applied. TCRdb records Illumina HiSeq 2500 as the sequencer. TCRbeta libraries were constructed through three rounds of nested PCR with primers (Table S4) according to protocols adapted from ARM-PCR. Before sequencing, PCR products of 200-500 bp were cut from the gel and purified using the QIAquick gel extraction kit. From the authors' description of their analysis: Reads were cleaned with Trimmomatic, merged with FLASH into complete CDR3 sequences, and assigned to V(D)J germline segments with MiTCR. VDJtools was used to compute clonal diversity as the inverse Simpson's index. In-frame sequences lacking a premature stop codon were counted as productive reads. TCRdb ran its own pipeline on the public reads, namely fastp trimming at Q25 and MiXCR clone calling, and kept in-frame beta chains. For every CDR3 protein sequence, its rows merge into one entry that carries the most common genes and DNA. TCRdb's processing, not the authors' own work, is the source of the V and J calls. The sample contains more than 120,000 distinct CDR3 sequences, around 61% of them found a single time. The ten largest clones add up to over 15% of the sample.

V was cut back by 0 bases and J by 4 bases, leaving a gap of 10 bases between them. For CDR1 and CDR2, the germline V gene (reference sequence) lists DFQATT and SNEGSKA. The CDR3 holds 15 amino acids from the cysteine to the phenylalanine. The read is trimmed to its CDR3 DNA, 45 bases read in frame from base 1. Sequenced input: lung tumor tissue. The V and J genes are TRBV20-1 and TRBJ1-6, and perhaps TRBD1 as D gene, on 6 matching bases. This TCR derives from a man in his 60s with small cell lung cancer. The CDR3: CSARDWTVYNSPLHF. Read as DNA, the sequence is TGCAGTGCTAGAGATTGGACAGTTTATAATTCACCCCTCCACTTT.